This T cell receptor beta chain was captured in a study of blood T cell repertoires in COVID-19. Study-level background: Researchers got acute and convalescent COVID-19 samples from the United States, Italy and Spain. Sample material is recorded as cDNA or gDNA derived from T cells, B-cell-depleted T cells, or PBMCs.

The CDR3 runs 14 residues. Germline values: CDR1 SNHLY, CDR2 FYNNEI. The V and J ends lost 4 bases and 2 bases respectively, with 9 bases between them. Methods used by the authors: Estimates of nucleated cell counts were drawn from the amplification of reference gene primers. Method: immunoSEQ multiplex PCR; TCRdb's copy keeps in-frame clones and lacks some. V and J calls and clone size are copied from that table; D and trimming were computed from the DNA. This table holds about 59,000 clones, more than 80% found once. This clone was detected only once. The sequenced sample was peripheral blood. The J gene is TRBJ2-1, the V gene TRBV2; D may be TRBD2 (5 bases). This receptor was obtained from an elderly man with acute or convalescent COVID-19. CDR3: CASSGAAAYNEQFF. CDR3 bases: TGTGCCAGCAGTGGTGCAGCGGCCTACAATGAGCAGTTCTTC.